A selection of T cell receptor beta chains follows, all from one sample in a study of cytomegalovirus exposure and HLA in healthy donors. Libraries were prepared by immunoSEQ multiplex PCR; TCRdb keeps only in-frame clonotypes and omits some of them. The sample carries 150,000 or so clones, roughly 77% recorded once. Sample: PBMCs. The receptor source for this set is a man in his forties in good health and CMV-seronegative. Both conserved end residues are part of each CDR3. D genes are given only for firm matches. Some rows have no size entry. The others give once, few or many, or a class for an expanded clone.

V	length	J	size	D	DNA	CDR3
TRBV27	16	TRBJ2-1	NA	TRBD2	TGTGCCAGCAGTTTGAGTGGCGGGGGGCCGTACAATGAGCAGTTCTTC	CASSLSGGGPYNEQFF
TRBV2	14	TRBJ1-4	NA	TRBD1	TGTGCCAGCAGTCCGGGACAGGGAGGGGAAAAACTGTTTTTT	CASSPGQGGEKLFF
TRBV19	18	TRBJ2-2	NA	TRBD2	TGTGCCAGTAGTATAGATCGGAAGCGGGGGGGCCGCACCGGGGAGCTGTTTTTT	CASSIDRKRGGRTGELFF
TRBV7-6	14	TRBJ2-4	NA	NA	TGTGCCAGCAGCTTGGGGCGGGAAGGCGGCATTCAGTACTTC	CASSLGREGGIQYF
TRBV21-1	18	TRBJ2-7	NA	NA	TGTGCCAGCAGCAAAGCGGTCCTCGGGACAGGGGTATCCTACGAGCAGTACTTC	CASSKAVLGTGVSYEQYF
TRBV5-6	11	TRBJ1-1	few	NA	TGTGCCAGCAGCTTGGTGAGCGAGACTCACTTT	CASSLVSETHF
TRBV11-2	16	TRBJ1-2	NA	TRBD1	TGTGCCAGCAGCCAAACGACAGGGGGATATAACTATGGCTACACCTTC	CASSQTTGGYNYGYTF
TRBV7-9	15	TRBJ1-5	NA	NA	TGTGCCAGCAGCTTACGGCAGGGAAGGAGTCAGCCCCAGCATTTT	CASSLRQGRSQPQHF
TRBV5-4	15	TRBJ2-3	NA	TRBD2	TGTGCCAGCAGCTCGGGGGGGGCCAGCACAGATACGCAGTATTTT	CASSSGGASTDTQYF
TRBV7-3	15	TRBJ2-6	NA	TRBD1	TGTGCCAGCAGCTCGGACAGGTCTGGGGCCAACGTCCTGACTTTC	CASSSDRSGANVLTF
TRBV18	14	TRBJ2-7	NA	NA	TGTGCCAGCTCTCCTCAGACAGGACTCTACGAGCAGTACTTC	CASSPQTGLYEQYF
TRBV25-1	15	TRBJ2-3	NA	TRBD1	TGTGCCAGCAGTGAAAGGGGACAGGGCTCAGATACGCAGTATTTT	CASSERGQGSDTQYF
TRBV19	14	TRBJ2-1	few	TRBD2	TGTGCCAGTAGTTCCGGGACTACCTACAATGAGCAGTTCTTC	CASSSGTTYNEQFF
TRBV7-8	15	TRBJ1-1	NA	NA	TGTGCCAGCAGCTTAGCGGCCAGTCCGAACACTGAAGCTTTCTTT	CASSLAASPNTEAFF
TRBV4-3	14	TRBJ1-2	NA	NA	TGCGCCAGCAGCTCGCTCGTGGGCAGCTATGGCTACACCTTC	CASSSLVGSYGYTF
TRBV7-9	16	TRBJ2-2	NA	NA	TGTGCCAGCAGCTTAGATAACAGGGCAAACACCGGGGAGCTGTTTTTT	CASSLDNRANTGELFF
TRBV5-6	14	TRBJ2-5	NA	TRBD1	TGTGCCAGCAGTTCTACAGGGGGTGGAGAGACCCAGTACTTC	CASSSTGGGETQYF
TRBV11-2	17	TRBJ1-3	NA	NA	TGTGCCAGCAGCCGAGAAGGCGGCTACGGGTCTGGAAACACCATATATTTT	CASSREGGYGSGNTIYF
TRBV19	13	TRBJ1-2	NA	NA	TGTGCCAGTCGCGTCTATACTAACTATGGCTACACCTTC	CASRVYTNYGYTF